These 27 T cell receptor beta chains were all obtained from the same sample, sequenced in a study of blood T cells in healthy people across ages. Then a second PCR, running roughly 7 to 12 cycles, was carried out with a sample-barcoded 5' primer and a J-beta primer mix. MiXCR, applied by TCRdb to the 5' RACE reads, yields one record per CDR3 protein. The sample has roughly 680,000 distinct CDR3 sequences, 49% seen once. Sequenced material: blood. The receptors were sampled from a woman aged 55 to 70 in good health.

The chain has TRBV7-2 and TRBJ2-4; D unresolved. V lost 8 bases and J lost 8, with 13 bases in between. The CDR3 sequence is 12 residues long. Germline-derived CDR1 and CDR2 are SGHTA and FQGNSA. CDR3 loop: CASFGQTHIQYF. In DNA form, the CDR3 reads TGTGCCAGCTTCGGGCAGACCCACATTCAGTACTTC.

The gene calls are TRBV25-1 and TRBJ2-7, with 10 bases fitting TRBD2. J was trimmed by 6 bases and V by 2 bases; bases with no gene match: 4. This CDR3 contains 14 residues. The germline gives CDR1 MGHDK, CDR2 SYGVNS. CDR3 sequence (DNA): TGTGCCAGCAGTGAACAGGGACTAGCGCCCGAGCAGTACTTC. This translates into CASSEQGLAPEQYF.

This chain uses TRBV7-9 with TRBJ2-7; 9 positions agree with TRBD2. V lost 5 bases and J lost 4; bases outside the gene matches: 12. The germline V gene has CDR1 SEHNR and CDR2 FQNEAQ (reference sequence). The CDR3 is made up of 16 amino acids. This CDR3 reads CASSPPKAGGPYEQYF. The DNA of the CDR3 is TGTGCCAGCAGCCCTCCCAAGGCGGGAGGGCCGTACGAGCAGTACTTC.

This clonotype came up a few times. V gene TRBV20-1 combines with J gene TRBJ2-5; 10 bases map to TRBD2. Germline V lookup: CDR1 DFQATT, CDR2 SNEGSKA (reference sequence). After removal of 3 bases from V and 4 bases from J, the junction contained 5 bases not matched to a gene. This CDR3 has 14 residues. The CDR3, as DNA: TGCAGTGCTAGTTCTAGCGGGAGCCTAGAGACCCAGTACTTC. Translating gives CSASSSGSLETQYF.

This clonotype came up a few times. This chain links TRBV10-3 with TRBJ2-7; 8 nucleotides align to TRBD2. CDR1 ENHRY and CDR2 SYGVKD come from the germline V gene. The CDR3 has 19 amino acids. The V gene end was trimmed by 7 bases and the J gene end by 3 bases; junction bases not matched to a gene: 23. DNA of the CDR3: TGTGCCATCAAAGCGCCCGGTAATAGCGGGGCGGTCGTCATCTACGAGCAGTACTTC. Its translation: CAIKAPGNSGAVVIYEQYF.

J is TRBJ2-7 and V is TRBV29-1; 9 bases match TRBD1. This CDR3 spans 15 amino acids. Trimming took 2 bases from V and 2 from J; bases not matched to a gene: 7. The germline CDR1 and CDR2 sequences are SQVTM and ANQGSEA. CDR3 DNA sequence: TGCAGCGTTGAAACTATCGGGACAGGGACCTACGAGCAGTACTTC. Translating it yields CSVETIGTGTYEQYF.

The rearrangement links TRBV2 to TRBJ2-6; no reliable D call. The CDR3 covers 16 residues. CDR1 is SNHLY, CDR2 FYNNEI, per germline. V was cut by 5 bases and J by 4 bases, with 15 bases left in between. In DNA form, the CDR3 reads TGTGCCAGCAGTTCGACCCTATTGTCAGGGGCCAACGTCCTGACTTTC. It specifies CASSSTLLSGANVLTF.

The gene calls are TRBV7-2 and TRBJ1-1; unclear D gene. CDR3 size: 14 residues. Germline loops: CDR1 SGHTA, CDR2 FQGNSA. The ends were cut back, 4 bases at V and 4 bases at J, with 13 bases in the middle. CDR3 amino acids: CASSYAGRFTEAFF. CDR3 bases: TGTGCCAGCAGCTACGCCGGGAGATTCACTGAAGCTTTCTTT.

The CDR3 DNA reads TGTGCCACTAGGCCGGGACTGAGCTCTGGGGCCAACGTCCTGACTTTC. Amino acids: CATRPGLSSGANVLTF. V is TRBV15 and J is TRBJ2-6; D possibly corresponds to TRBD2 (6 bases). Germline V gene data show CDR1 as LNHNV and CDR2 as YYDKDF (reference sequence). CDR3 length equals 16 residues. V was cut by 9 bases and J by 0 bases, with 15 bases left in between.

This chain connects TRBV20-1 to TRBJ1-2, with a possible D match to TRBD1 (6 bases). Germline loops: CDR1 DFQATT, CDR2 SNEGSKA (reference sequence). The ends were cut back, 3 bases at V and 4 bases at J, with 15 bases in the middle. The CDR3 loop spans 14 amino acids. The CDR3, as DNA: TGCAGTGCTAGGACAACAGGGTACGGCTATGGCTACACCTTC. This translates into CSARTTGYGYGYTF.

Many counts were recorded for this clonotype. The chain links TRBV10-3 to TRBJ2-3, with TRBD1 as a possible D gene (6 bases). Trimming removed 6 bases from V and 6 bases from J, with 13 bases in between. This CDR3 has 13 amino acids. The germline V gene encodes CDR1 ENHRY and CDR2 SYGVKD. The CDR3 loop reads CAISPTGSDTQYF. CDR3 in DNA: TGTGCCATCAGCCCTACAGGGAGTGATACGCAGTATTTT.

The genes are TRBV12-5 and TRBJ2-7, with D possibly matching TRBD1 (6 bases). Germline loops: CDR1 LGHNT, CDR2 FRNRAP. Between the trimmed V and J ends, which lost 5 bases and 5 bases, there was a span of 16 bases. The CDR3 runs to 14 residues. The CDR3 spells CASGPGTGSHEQYF. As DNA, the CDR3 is TGTGCTAGTGGTCCGGGTACAGGGAGCCACGAGCAGTACTTC.

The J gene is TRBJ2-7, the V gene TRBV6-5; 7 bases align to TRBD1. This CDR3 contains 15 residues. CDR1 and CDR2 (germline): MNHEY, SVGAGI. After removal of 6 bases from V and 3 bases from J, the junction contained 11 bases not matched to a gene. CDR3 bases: TGTGCCAGCAGATCCCCGGGACAGACAGTCTACGAGCAGTACTTC. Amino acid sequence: CASRSPGQTVYEQYF.

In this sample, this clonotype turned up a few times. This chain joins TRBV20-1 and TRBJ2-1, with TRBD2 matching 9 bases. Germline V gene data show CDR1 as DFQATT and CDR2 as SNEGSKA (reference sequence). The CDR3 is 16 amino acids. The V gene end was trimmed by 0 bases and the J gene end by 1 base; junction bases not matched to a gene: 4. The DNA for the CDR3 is TGCAGTGCTAGAGAGGCGACTAGCGGTTCCTACAATGAGCAGTTCTTC. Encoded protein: CSAREATSGSYNEQFF.

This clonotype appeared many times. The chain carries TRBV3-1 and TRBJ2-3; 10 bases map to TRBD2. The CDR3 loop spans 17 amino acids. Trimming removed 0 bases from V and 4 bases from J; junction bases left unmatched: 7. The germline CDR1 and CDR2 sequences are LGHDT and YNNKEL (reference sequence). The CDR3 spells CASSQDWLAGVPDTQYF. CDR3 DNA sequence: TGTGCCAGCAGCCAAGATTGGCTAGCGGGAGTCCCAGATACGCAGTATTTT.

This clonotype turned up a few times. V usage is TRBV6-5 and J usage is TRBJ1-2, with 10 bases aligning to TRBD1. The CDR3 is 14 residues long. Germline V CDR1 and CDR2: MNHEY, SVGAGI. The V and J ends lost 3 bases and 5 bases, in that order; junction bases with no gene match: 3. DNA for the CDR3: TGTGCCAGCAGTTATGGACAGGGGGTATATGGCTACACCTTC. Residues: CASSYGQGVYGYTF.

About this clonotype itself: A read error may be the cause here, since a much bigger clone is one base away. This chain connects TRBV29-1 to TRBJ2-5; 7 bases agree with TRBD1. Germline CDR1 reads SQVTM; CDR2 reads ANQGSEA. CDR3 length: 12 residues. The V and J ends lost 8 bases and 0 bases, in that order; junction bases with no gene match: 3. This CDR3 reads CSMGTDQETQYF. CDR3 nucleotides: TGCAGCATGGGGACAGACCAAGAGACCCAGTACTTC.

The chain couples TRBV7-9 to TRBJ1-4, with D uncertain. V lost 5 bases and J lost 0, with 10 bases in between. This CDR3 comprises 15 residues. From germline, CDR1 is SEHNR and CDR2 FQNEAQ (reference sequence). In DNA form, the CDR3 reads TGTGCCAGCAGCCAAACACGTACAACTAATGAAAAACTGTTTTTT. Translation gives CASSQTRTTNEKLFF.

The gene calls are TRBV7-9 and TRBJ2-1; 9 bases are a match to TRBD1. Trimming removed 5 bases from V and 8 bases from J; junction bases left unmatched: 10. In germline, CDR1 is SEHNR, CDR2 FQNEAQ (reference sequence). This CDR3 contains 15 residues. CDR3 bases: TGTGCCAGCAGCCCCGGGGGGACAGGGATGGATGAGCAGTTCTTC. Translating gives CASSPGGTGMDEQFF.

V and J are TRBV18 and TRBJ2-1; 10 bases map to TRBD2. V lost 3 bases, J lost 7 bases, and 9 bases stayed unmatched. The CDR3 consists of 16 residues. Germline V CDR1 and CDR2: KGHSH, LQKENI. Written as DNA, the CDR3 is TGTGCCAGCTCACCTGCCCTAGCGGGAGAGGGTAATGAGCAGTTCTTC. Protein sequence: CASSPALAGEGNEQFF.

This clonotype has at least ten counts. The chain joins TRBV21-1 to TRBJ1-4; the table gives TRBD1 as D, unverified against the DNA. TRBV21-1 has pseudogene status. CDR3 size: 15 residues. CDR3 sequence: CASNNRTGGSEKLFF. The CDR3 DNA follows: TGTGCCAGCAACAACCGAACAGGGGGAAGTGAAAAACTGTTTTTT.

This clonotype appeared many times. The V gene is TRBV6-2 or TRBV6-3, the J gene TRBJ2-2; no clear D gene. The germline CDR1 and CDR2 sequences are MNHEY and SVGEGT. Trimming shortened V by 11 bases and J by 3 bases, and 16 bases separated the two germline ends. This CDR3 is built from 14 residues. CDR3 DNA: TGTGCCGCCCGTCGAGGCGGCGACACCGGGGAGCTGTTTTTT. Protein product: CAARRGGDTGELFF.

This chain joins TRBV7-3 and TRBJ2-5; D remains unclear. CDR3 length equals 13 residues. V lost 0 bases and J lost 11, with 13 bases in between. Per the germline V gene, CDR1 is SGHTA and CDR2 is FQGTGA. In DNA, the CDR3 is TGTGCCAGCAGCTTAACTAGTGTGGATGAGCAGTACTTC. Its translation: CASSLTSVDEQYF.

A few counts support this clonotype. The CDR3 spells CAISEQHTYEQYF. The DNA of the CDR3 is TGTGCCATCAGCGAGCAACATACCTACGAGCAGTACTTC. The genes are TRBV10-3 and TRBJ2-7, with D unresolved. The germline V gene has CDR1 ENHRY and CDR2 SYGVKD. This CDR3 comprises 13 residues. Trimming shortened V by 6 bases and J by 2 bases, and 11 bases separated the two germline ends.

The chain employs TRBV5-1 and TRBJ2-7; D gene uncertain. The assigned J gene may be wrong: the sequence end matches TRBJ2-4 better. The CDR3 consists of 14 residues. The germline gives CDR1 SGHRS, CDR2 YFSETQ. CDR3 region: CASSFDGDGDIQYF. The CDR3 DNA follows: TGCGCCAGCAGCTTCGACGGAGATGGGGACATTCAGTACTTC.

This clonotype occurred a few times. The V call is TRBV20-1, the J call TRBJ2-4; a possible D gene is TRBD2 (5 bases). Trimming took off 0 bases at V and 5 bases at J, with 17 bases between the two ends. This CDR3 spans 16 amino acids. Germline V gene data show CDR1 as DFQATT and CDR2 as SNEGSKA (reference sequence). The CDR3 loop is CSARDRTGRVQNIQYF. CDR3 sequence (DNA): TGCAGTGCTAGAGATCGTACTGGGCGGGTTCAAAACATTCAGTACTTC.

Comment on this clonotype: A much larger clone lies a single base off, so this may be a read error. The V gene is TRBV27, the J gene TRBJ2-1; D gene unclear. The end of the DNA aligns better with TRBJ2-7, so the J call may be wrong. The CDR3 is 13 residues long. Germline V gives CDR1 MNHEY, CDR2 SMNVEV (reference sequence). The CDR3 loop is CASRGFSYNEQYF. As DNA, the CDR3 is TGTGCCAGCAGGGGATTCTCCTACAATGAGCAGTACTTC.